The source of this T cell receptor (beta chain) is a study of T-cell reconstitution after alpha-beta-depleted transplantation in children. The sample holds a few counts of this clonotype. Unique molecular identifiers were built into the TCRbeta library. TCRdb reanalysed the PCR reads using MiXCR and keeps one entry per CDR3 protein. The sample carries 450,000 to 600,000 distinct CDR3 sequences, approximately 32% recorded once. This receptor was taken from a human donor who donated a stem cell graft to a child with aplastic anemia. Specimen: PBMCs from the stem cell graft donor, collected from the stem cell graft.

Here the CDR3 DNA reads TGTGCCAGCAGCTTTAGCGGGAGGCTGTACGTC. Residues: CASSFSGRLYV. The rearrangement links TRBV11-2 to TRBJ2-7, with TRBD2 matching over 10 bases. Trimming took 3 bases from V and 12 from J; bases not matched to a gene: 2. Germline V gene lookup returns CDR1 SGHAT and CDR2 FQNNGV. The CDR3 length is 11 residues.